This is a list of T cell receptor beta chains from one sample in a study of human T cells and chemical hapten exposure. TCRdb reanalysed the RACE reads using MiXCR and keeps one entry per CDR3 protein. The data show 350,000 to 400,000 distinct CDR3 sequences, approximately 5.1% seen once. The specimen was whole blood, collected in connection with sensitization to the hapten diphenylcyclopropenone (DPC). Receptor source: a woman between 45 and 65 years old with alopecia areata. Some clones in this sample may be carry-over from other donors' samples. CDR3s include the opening cysteine and the closing phenylalanine or tryptophan. The D gene is left open where the match is weak. Some rows have no size entry. The others give once, few or many, or a class for an expanded clone.

clone size | J gene | V gene | D gene | CDR3 DNA | CDR3 protein
- | TRBJ2-1 | TRBV19 | - | TGTGCCAGTAGTATAACTAAGTCGGGGAGATTCAATGAGCAGTTCTTC | CASSITKSGRFNEQFF
few | TRBJ1-2 | TRBV5-1 | - | TGCGCCAGCAGTAACGAGGGTCCCCGCTACACCTTC | CASSNEGPRYTF
- | TRBJ2-7 | TRBV2 | - | TGTGCCAGCAGGAAGGTCGACGAGCAGTACTTC | CASRKVDEQYF
many | TRBJ1-6 | TRBV6-2/TRBV6-3 | - | TGTGCCAGCACCCAGGAGAATTCACCCCTCCACTTT | CASTQENSPLHF
few | TRBJ1-1 | TRBV7-2 | - | TGTGCCAGCAGCTTAGAGGTCAGGAGAGAAGCTTTCTTT | CASSLEVRREAFF
many | TRBJ1-4 | TRBV7-9 | TRBD1 | TGTGCCAGCAGCTTGGGAGGGACAGGTCAACCTAATGAAAAACTGTTTTTT | CASSLGGTGQPNEKLFF
few | TRBJ2-7 | TRBV6-5 | TRBD2 | TGTGCCAGCAGTGGCCTAGCGGCCGCCGAGCAGTACTTC | CASSGLAAAEQYF
- | TRBJ2-2 | TRBV10-3 | TRBD2 | TGTGCCATCAGTGTTGATCGCGGGAGCGTGTCGGCCGGGGAGCTGTTTTTT | CAISVDRGSVSAGELFF
many | TRBJ2-1 | TRBV9 | TRBD2 | TGTGCCAGCAGCCCGACAGCGGGAGGGCCAGAGCTGGAGCAGTTCTTC | CASSPTAGGPELEQFF
- | TRBJ1-5 | TRBV25-1 | - | TGTGCCAGCAGTGAAAACAGGGCTACCAATCAGCCCCAGCATTTT | CASSENRATNQPQHF
- | TRBJ1-5 | TRBV30 | TRBD1 | TGTGCCTGGTCAGGGGGCATCAATCAGCCCCAGCATTTT | CAWSGGINQPQHF
many | TRBJ2-7 | TRBV6-2/TRBV6-3 | - | TGTGCCAGCAGACCCGCCTCCGGGAAAAGTAGGGAGCAGTACTTC | CASRPASGKSREQYF
- | TRBJ2-1 | TRBV7-3 | - | TGTGCCAGCAGCCCGACCGGGCCAAAGGCGTATGAGCAGTTCTTC | CASSPTGPKAYEQFF
many | TRBJ2-1 | TRBV20-1 | - | TGCAGTGCTAGAGATGTCTGGCGGGGAGAGCAGTTCTTC | CSARDVWRGEQFF
many | TRBJ2-6 | TRBV7-9 | - | TGTGCCAGCAGCTTCCACAGGGCCTCTGGGGCCAACGTCCTGACTTTC | CASSFHRASGANVLTF